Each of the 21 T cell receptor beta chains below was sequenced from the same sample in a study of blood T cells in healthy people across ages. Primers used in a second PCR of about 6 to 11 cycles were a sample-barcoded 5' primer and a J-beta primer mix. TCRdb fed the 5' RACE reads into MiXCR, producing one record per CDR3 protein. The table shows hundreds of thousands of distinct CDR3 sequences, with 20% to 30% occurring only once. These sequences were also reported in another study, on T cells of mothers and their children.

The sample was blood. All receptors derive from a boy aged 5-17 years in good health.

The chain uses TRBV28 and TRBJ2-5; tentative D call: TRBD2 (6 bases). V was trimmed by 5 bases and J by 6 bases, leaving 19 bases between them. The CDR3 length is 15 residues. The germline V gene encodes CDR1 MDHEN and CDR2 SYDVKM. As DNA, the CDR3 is TGTGCCAGCAGTCTTAGCGGAGTGGGAGTGAAGACCCAGTACTTC. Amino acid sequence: CASSLSGVGVKTQYF. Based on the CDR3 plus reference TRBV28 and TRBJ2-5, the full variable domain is DVKVTQSSRYLVKRTGEKVFLECVQDMDHENMFWYRQDPGLGLRLIYFSYDVKMKEKGDIPEGYSVSREKKERFSLILESASTNQTSMYLCASSLSGVGVKTQYFGPGTRLLVL.

The CDR3 sequence: CASGTQGNQPQHF. CDR3 coding DNA: TGCGCCAGCGGCACACAGGGGAATCAGCCCCAGCATTTT. This rearrangement joins TRBV4-1 to TRBJ1-5, with 7 bases identical to TRBD1. The trim removed 8 bases at V and 4 bases at J, leaving 5 bases unmatched. Germline-derived CDR1 and CDR2 are MGHRA and YSYEKL. This CDR3 has 13 amino acids.

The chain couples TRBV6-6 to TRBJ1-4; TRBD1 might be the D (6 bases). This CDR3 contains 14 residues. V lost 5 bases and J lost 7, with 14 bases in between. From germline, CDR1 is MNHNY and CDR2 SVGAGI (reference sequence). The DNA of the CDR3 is TGTGCCAGCAGTAAACAGGGAGGGGCTGAAAAACTGTTTTTT. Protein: CASSKQGGAEKLFF.

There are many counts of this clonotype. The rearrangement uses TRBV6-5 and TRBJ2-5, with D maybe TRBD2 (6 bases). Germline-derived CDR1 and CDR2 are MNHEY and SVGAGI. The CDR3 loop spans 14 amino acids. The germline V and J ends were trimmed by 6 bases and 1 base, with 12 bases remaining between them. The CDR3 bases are TGTGCCAGCAGCCCGGGGAGGATCCAAGAGACCCAGTACTTC. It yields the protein CASSPGRIQETQYF.

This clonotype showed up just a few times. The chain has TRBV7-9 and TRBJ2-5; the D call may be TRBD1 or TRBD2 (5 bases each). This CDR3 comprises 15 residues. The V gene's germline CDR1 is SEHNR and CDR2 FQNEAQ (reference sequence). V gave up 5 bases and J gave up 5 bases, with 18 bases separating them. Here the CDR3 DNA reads TGTGCCAGCAGCCCGGACACCGGAGGTCTGGAGACCCAGTACTTC. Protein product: CASSPDTGGLETQYF.

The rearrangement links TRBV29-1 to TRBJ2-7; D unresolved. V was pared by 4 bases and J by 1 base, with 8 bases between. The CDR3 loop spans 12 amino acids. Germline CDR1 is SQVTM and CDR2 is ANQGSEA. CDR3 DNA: TGCAGCGTTGTCGCCCAGTCCTACGAGCAGTACTTC. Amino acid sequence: CSVVAQSYEQYF.

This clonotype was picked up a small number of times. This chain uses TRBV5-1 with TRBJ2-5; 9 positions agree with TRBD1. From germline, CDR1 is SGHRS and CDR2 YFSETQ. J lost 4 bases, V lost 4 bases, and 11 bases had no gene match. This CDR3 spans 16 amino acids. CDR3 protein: CASSIYRGQGRETQYF. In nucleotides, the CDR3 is TGCGCCAGCAGCATCTATAGGGGACAGGGTAGAGAGACCCAGTACTTC.

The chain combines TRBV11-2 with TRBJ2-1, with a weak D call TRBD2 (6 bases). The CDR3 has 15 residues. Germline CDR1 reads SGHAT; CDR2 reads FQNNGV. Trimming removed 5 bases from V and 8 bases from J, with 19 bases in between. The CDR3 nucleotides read TGTGCCAGCAGCCTGGAGGGGCTGCCCCATGATGAGCAGTTCTTC. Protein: CASSLEGLPHDEQFF.

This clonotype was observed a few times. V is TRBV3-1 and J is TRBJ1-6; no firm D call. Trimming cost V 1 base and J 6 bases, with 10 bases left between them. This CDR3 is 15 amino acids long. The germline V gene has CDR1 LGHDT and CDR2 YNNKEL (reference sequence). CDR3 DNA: TGTGCCAGCAGCCAAGTGCCAGGACTTAATTCACCCCTCCACTTT. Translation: CASSQVPGLNSPLHF.

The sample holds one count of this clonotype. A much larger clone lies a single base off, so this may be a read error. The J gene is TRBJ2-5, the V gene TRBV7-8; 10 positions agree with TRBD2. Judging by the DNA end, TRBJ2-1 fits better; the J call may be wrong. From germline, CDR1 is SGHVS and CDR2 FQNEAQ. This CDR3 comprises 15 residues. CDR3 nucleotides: TGTGCCAGCAGCTTGCTAGCGGGAGAGTACAATGGGCAGTTCTTC. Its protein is CASSLLAGEYNGQFF.

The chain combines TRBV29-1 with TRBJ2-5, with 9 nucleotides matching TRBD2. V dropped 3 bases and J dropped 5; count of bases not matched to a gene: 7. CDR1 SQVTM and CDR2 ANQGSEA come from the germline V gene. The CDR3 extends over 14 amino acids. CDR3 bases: TGCAGCGTTGATCCAGCGGGGGGCCTGGAGACCCAGTACTTC. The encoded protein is CSVDPAGGLETQYF.

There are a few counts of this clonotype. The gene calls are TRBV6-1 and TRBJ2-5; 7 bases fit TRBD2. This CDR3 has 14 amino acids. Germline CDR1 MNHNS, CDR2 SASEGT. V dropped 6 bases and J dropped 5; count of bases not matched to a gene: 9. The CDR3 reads CASRAAGEGETQYF. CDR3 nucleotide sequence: TGTGCCAGCAGGGCGGCGGGAGAAGGGGAGACCCAGTACTTC.

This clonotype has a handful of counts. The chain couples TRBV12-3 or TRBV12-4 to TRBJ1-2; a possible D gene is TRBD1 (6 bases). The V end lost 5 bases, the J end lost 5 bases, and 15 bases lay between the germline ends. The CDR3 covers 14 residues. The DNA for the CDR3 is TGTGCCAGCAGTCCGGGGGCTCTGCCATATGGCTACACCTTC. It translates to CASSPGALPYGYTF.

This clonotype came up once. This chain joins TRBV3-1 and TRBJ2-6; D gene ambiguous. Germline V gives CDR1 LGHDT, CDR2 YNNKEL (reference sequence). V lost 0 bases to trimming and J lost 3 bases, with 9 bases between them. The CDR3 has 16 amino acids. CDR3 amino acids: CASSQDYGRGANVLTF. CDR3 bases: TGTGCCAGCAGCCAAGATTACGGGCGTGGGGCCAACGTCCTGACTTTC.

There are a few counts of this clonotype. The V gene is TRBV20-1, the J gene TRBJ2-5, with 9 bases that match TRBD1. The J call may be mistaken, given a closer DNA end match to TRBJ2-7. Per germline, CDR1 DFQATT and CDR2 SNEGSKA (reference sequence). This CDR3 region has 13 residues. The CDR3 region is CSAPGQGSHEQYF. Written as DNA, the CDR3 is TGCAGTGCTCCAGGACAGGGGAGTCACGAGCAGTACTTC.

DNA for the CDR3: TGTGCCAGCAGCCCCAGAGGGGGGCCATACGAGCAGTACTTC. It specifies CASSPRGGPYEQYF. The chain joins TRBV7-2 to TRBJ2-7; the D call may be TRBD1 or TRBD2 (6 bases each). CDR1 SGHTA and CDR2 FQGNSA come from the germline V gene. Deletions cut 5 bases from V and 4 bases from J, with 15 bases between. The CDR3 length is 14 residues.

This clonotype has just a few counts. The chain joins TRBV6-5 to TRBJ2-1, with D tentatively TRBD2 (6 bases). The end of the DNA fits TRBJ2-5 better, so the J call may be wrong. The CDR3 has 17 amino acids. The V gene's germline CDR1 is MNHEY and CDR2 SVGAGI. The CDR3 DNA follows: TGTGCCAGCAGTTACTTGGCATTAGGGAGGAAACAAGAGACCCAGTACTTC. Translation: CASSYLALGRKQETQYF.

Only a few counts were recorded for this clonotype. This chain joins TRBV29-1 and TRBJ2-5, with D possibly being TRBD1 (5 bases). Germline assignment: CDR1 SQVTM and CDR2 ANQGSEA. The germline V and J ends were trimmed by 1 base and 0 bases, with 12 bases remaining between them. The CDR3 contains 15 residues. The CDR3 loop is CSVEGLTEYQETQYF. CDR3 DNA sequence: TGCAGCGTTGAAGGCCTGACAGAGTACCAAGAGACCCAGTACTTC.

This CDR3 reads CASSLAWGQGAYEQYF. CDR3 bases: TGCGCCAGCAGCTTGGCGTGGGGACAGGGGGCCTACGAGCAGTACTTC. The chain recombines TRBV5-1 with TRBJ2-1, with 11 bases identical to TRBD1. The closer fit of TRBJ2-7 to the DNA end suggests the J call may be wrong. Germline V gene sequence: CDR1 SGHRS, CDR2 YFSETQ. This CDR3 region has 16 residues.

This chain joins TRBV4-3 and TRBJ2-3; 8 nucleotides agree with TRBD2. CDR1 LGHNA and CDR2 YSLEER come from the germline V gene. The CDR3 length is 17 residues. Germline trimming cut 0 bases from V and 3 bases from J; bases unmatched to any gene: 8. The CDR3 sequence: CASSQDTERGLTDTQYF. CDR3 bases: TGCGCCAGCAGCCAAGACACAGAGCGGGGGTTGACAGATACGCAGTATTTT.

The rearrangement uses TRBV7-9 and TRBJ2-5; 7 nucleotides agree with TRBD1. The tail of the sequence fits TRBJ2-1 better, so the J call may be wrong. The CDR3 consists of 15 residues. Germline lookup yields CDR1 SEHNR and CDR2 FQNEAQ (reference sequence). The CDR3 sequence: CASSGEDRSHNEQFF. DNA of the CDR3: TGTGCCAGCAGCGGAGAGGACAGGTCCCACAATGAGCAGTTCTTC.